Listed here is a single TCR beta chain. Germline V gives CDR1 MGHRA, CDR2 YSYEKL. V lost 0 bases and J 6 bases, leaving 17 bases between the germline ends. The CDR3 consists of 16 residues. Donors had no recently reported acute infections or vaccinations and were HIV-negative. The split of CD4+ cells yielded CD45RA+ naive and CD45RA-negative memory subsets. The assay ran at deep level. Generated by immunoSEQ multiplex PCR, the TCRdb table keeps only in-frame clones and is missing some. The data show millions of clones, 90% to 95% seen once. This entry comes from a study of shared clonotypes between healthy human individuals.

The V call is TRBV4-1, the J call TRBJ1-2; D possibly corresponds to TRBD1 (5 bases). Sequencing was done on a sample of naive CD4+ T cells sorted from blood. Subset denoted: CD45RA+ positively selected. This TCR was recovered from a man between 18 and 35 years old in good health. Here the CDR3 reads CASSQDTGRVGNGYTF. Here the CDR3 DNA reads TGCGCCAGCAGCCAAGATACGGGCAGGGTTGGAAATGGCTACACCTTC.